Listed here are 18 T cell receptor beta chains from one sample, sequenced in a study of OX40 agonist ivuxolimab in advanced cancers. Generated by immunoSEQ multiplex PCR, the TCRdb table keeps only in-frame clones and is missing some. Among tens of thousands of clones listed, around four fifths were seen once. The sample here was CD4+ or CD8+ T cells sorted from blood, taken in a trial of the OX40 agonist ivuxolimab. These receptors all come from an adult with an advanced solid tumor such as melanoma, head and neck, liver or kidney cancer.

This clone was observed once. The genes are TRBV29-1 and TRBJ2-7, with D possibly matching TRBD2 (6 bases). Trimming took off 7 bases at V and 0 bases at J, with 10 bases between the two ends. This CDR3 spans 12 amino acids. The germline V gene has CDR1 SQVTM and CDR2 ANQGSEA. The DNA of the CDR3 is TGCAGCGCGCACGGGAGCTCCTACGAGCAGTACTTC. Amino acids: CSAHGSSYEQYF.

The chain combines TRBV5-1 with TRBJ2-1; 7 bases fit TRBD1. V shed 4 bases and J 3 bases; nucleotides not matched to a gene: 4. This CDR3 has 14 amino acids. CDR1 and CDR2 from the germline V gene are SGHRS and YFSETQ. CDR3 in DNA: TGCGCCAGCAGCATTGGGGACAGCTACAATGAGCAGTTCTTC. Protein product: CASSIGDSYNEQFF.

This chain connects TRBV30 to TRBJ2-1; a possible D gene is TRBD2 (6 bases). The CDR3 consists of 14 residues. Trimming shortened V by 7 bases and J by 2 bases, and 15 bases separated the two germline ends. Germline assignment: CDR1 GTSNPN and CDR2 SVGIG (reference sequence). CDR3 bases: TGTGCCTCCCCGCGGGGTCTTACCTACAATGAGCAGTTCTTC. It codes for CASPRGLTYNEQFF.

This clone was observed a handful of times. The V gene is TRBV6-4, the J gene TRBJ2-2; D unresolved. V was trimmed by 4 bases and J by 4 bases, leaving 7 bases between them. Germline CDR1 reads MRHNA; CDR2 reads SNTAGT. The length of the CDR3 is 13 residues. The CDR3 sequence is CASSGTFTGELFF. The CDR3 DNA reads TGTGCCAGCAGTGGGACCTTCACCGGGGAGCTGTTTTTT.

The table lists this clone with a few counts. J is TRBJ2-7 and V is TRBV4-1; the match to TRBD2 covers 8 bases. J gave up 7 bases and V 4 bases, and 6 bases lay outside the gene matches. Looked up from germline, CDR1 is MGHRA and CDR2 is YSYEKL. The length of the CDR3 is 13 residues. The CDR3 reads CASSLGLAREQYF. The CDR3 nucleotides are TGCGCCAGCAGCCTCGGACTAGCTCGGGAGCAGTACTTC.

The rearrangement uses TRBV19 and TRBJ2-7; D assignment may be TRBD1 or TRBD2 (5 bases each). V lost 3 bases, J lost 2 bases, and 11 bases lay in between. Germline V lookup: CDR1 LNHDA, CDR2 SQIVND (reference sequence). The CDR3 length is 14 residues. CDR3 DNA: TGTGCCAGTAGTATGGGGGACGGAACCTACGAGCAGTACTTC. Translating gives CASSMGDGTYEQYF.

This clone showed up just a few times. The CDR3 protein is CASSATASTDTQYF. CDR3 DNA sequence: TGTGCCAGCTCAGCGACCGCTAGCACAGATACGCAGTATTTT. The chain employs TRBV18 and TRBJ2-3; D not resolved. This CDR3 has 14 amino acids. Trimming took 5 bases from V and 0 from J, leaving 9 bases between them. Germline-derived CDR1 and CDR2 are KGHSH and LQKENI. Supplemented by reference TRBV18 and TRBJ2-3, the full variable domain reads NAGVMQNPRHLVRRRGQEARLRCSPMKGHSHVYWYRQLPEEGLKFMVYLQKENIIDESGMPKERFSAEFPKEGPSILRIQQVVRGDSAAYFCASSATASTDTQYFGPGTRLTVL.

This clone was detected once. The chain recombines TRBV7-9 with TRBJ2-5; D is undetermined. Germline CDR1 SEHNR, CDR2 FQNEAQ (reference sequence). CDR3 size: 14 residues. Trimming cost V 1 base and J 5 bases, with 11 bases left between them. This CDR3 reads CASSLGLPRETQYF. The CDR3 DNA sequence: TGTGCCAGCAGCTTAGGGCTTCCCAGGGAGACCCAGTACTTC.

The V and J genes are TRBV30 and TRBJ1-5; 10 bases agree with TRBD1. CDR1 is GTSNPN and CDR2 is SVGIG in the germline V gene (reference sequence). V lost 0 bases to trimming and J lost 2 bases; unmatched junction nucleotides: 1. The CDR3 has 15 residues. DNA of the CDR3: TGTGCCTGGAGTGTCGGACAGGGGGGCAATCAGCCCCAGCATTTT. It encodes CAWSVGQGGNQPQHF.

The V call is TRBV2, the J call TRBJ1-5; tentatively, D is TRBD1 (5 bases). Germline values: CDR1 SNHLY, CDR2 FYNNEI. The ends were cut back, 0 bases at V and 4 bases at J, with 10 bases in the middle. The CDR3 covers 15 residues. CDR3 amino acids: CASSEAGPSNQPQHF. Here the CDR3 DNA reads TGTGCCAGCAGTGAAGCGGGGCCTTCGAATCAGCCCCAGCATTTT.

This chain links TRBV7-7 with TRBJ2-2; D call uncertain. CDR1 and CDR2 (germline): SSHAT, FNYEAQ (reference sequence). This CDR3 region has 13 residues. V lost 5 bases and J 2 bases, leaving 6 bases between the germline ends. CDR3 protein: CASSPYNTGELFF. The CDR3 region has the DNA TGTGCCAGCAGCCCCTATAACACCGGGGAGCTGTTTTTT.

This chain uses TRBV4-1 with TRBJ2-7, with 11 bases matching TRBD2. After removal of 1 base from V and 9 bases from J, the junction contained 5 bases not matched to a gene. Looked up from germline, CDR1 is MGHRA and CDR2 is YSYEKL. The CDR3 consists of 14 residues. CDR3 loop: CASSQGLAGRGQYF. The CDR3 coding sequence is TGCGCCAGCAGCCAAGGACTAGCGGGGAGGGGGCAGTACTTC.

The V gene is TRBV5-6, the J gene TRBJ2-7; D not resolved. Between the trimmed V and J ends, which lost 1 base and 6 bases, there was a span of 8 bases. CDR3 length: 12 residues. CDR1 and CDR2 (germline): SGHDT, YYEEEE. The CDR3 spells CASSLTTGEQYF. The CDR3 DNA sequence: TGTGCCAGCAGCTTGACCACGGGCGAGCAGTACTTC.

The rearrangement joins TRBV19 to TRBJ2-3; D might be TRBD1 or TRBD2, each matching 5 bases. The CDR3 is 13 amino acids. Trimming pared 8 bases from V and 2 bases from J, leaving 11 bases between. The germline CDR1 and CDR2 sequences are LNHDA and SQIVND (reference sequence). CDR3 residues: CASLQGATDTQYF. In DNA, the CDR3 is TGTGCCAGTCTGCAGGGAGCCACAGATACGCAGTATTTT.

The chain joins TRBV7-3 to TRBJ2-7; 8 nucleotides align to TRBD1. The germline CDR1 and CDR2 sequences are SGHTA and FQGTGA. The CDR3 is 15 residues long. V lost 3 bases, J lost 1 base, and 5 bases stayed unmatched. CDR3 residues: CASSLDRVTSYEQYF. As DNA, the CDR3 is TGTGCCAGCAGCTTGGACAGGGTTACGTCCTACGAGCAGTACTTC.

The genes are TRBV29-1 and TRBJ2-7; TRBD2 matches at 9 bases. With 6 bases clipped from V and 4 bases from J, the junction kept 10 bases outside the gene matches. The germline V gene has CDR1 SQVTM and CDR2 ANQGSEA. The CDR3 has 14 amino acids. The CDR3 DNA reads TGCAGCGTCCGAACGGAGACTAGCGGATACGAGCAGTACTTC. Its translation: CSVRTETSGYEQYF.

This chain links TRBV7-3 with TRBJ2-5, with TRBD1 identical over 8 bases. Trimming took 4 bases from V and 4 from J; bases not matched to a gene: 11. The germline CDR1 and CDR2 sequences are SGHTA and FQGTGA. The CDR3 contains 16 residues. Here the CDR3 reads CASSSQDRVGRETQYF. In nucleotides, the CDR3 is TGTGCCAGCAGCTCACAGGACAGGGTTGGGCGAGAGACCCAGTACTTC. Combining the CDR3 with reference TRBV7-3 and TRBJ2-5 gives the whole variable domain GAGVSQTPSNKVTEKGKYVELRCDPISGHTALYWYRQSLGQGPEFLIYFQGTGAADDSGLPNDRFFAVRPEGSVSTLKIQRTERGDSAVYLCASSSQDRVGRETQYFGPGTRLLVL.

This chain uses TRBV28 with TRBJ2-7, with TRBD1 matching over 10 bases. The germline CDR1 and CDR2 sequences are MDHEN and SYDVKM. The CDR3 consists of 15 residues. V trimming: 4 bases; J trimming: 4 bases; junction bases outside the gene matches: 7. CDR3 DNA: TGTGCCAGCAGTTCACCCCGGACAGGGGGATACGAGCAGTACTTC. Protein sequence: CASSSPRTGGYEQYF.